This TCR beta chain is drawn from a study of T cells in Graves' hyperthyroidism and ophthalmopathy. Overall study findings and caveats: Most clonotypes expanded in the thyroid (above 0.001) were also present in blood. Model predictions of ophthalmopathy came a median 6.5 months before onset.

With regard to this clonotype: Its antigen remains unknown.

Used for diagnoses were clinical symptoms, serum thyroxine and TRAb, thyroid ultrasound and orbital computed tomography. The investigators amplified TCR beta CDR3 regions from RNA transcripts. In the first-round RT-PCR of the TCR CDR3, the HTBI primer set was used. Each CDR3 protein is one row after TCRdb ran MiXCR on the multiplex PCR reads. The top ten hold approximately 50% of the sample, which has over 200,000 distinct CDR3 sequences, over 15% seen once. Trimming took 0 bases from V and 1 from J; bases not matched to a gene: 2. From germline, CDR1 is SGHTA and CDR2 FQGNSA. CDR3 length: 17 amino acids.

The chain carries TRBV7-2 and TRBJ2-6; 8 nucleotides agree with TRBD2. The specimen was blood. The source of this sequence is a middle-aged man with Graves' hyperthyroidism. In DNA form, the CDR3 reads TGTGCCAGCAGCTTAGCTAGCGGGACATCTGGGGCCAACGTCCTGACTTTC. Translating it yields CASSLASGTSGANVLTF.